The next 20 T cell receptor beta chains were all read from a single sample in a study of post-analysis software for immune sequencing data. Researchers reported that TCR beta cDNA libraries carried unique molecular identifiers. TCRdb reprocessed the PCR reads via MiXCR and lists one record per CDR3 protein. The data hold roughly 400,000 distinct CDR3 sequences, with over 30% observed a single time. For these TCRs, the target antigens are not known. Study results and limitations: In patients, TRBV5-6, TRBV5-1 and TRBV20-1 belonged to several TRBV segments found more frequently than in controls.

The sequenced sample consisted of blood. These receptors were obtained from a girl aged 2 to 10 with multiple sclerosis.

This clonotype was found a few times. The chain has TRBV29-1 and TRBJ2-3; D call uncertain. CDR3 length: 11 amino acids. Germline CDR1 reads SQVTM; CDR2 reads ANQGSEA. V lost 2 bases, J lost 7 bases, and 7 bases lay in between. The CDR3 DNA follows: TGCAGCGTTGAACTTCTGCATACGCAGTATTTT. As protein: CSVELLHTQYF.

The V and J genes are TRBV6-2 or TRBV6-3 and TRBJ2-7, with TRBD1 matching 12 bases. The J call is doubtful: the DNA matches TRBJ2-5 better. Germline lookup yields CDR1 MNHEY and CDR2 SVGEGT. This CDR3 contains 15 residues. The CDR3 sequence is CASSQWDRGRETQYF. The CDR3 DNA follows: TGTGCCAGCAGCCAATGGGACAGGGGGCGAGAGACCCAGTACTTC.

The chain recombines TRBV28 with TRBJ2-4, with 8 positions matching TRBD1. V lost 8 bases to trimming and J lost 13 bases; unmatched junction nucleotides: 13. The CDR3 totals 13 residues. Germline lookup yields CDR1 MDHEN and CDR2 SYDVKM. The CDR3 loop reads CASSRDRLGEQYF. The CDR3 nucleotides read TGTGCCAGCTCGAGGGACAGGCTGGGTGAGCAGTACTTC.

The V and J genes are TRBV28 and TRBJ2-5; D call uncertain. Germline V lookup: CDR1 MDHEN, CDR2 SYDVKM. The V gene lost 3 bases and the J gene lost 5 bases, with 13 bases spanning the gap. The CDR3 has 14 amino acids. CDR3 region: CASSFPGVAETQYF. CDR3 bases: TGTGCCAGCAGTTTTCCTGGGGTCGCGGAGACCCAGTACTTC.

J is TRBJ2-1 and V is TRBV15; 7 bases agree with TRBD1. Trimming cost V 3 bases and J 10 bases; bases outside gene matches: 3. Germline-derived CDR1 and CDR2 are LNHNV and YYDKDF (reference sequence). The CDR3 runs to 12 residues. CDR3 protein: CATSSTGDEQFF. The CDR3 nucleotides are TGTGCCACCAGCAGCACAGGGGACGAGCAGTTCTTC.

In its sample, this clonotype was seen a few times. The chain is built from TRBV7-2 and TRBJ2-7; D is possibly TRBD1 (6 bases). This CDR3 is 14 amino acids long. Germline values: CDR1 SGHTA, CDR2 FQGNSA. V lost 3 bases to trimming and J lost 7 bases, with 16 bases between them. CDR3 in DNA: TGTGCCAGCAGCTTTCCCCTCCGGGACATTGAGCAGTACTTC. This gives the protein CASSFPLRDIEQYF.

This clonotype occurred a few times. The junction and the germline gene differ at one end; a read error may be behind it. This chain joins TRBV7-9 and TRBJ2-1; no clear D gene. Germline V gives CDR1 SEHNR, CDR2 FQNEAQ (reference sequence). This CDR3 contains 12 residues. This CDR3 reads CTSSLLGNEQFF. The CDR3 nucleotides are TGTACCAGCAGCCTGCTTGGGAATGAGCAGTTCTTC.

This clonotype has more than one count but fewer than ten. The chain is built from TRBV20-1 and TRBJ2-3; D is unresolved. V lost 6 bases and J 0 bases, leaving 13 bases between the germline ends. The CDR3 length is 14 residues. Germline lookup yields CDR1 DFQATT and CDR2 SNEGSKA (reference sequence). The CDR3 protein is CSALNLLSTDTQYF. The DNA for the CDR3 is TGCAGTGCCCTTAATCTCCTTAGCACAGATACGCAGTATTTT.

This clonotype was observed once. A much more abundant neighbour one base away suggests this may be a read error. The J gene is TRBJ2-7, the V gene TRBV6-1; TRBD2 is a possible D gene (6 bases). The CDR3 is 14 amino acids. Germline lookup yields CDR1 MNHNS and CDR2 SASEGT. The CDR3: CASREAAGSYEQYF. DNA for the CDR3: TGTGCCAGCAGGGAAGCGGCGGGGTCCTACGAGCAGTACTTC.

J is TRBJ2-3 and V is TRBV4-1; TRBD1 might be the D (6 bases). Germline V gene lookup returns CDR1 MGHRA and CDR2 YSYEKL. Trimming removed 1 base at V and 1 base at J, with 12 bases between. This CDR3 is built from 16 residues. For the CDR3, the DNA is TGCGCCAGCAGCCAAGCACAGGGCCTCGGCACAGATACGCAGTATTTT. Its translation: CASSQAQGLGTDTQYF.

The chain employs TRBV29-1 and TRBJ1-2; the match to TRBD1 covers 8 bases. J was trimmed by 7 bases and V by 7 bases; bases with no gene match: 14. Germline assignment: CDR1 SQVTM and CDR2 ANQGSEA. This CDR3 spans 14 amino acids. The CDR3 nucleotides are TGCAGCGATCCTCATAACAGGGGGGTTATTGGCTACACCTTC. This encodes CSDPHNRGVIGYTF.

This clonotype was seen a handful of times. This rearrangement joins TRBV5-1 to TRBJ2-5; TRBD1 aligns across 7 bases. Trimming at V came to 3 bases and at J to 4 bases, leaving 9 bases not matched to a gene. From germline, CDR1 is SGHRS and CDR2 YFSETQ. This CDR3 has 15 residues. CDR3 coding DNA: TGCGCCAGCAGCTCCTCAGGACAGGTCAGAGAGACCCAGTACTTC. It translates to CASSSSGQVRETQYF.

As concerns this clonotype: A junction boundary mismatches the germline segment, possibly from a read error. The chain uses TRBV12-3 or TRBV12-4 and TRBJ2-7; TRBD1 agrees at 7 bases. There are 13 residues in the CDR3. In DNA, the CDR3 is TGTGCCAGCGCCGGGACAGCCACCTACGAGGAGTACTTC. It is translated as CASAGTATYEEYF.

V is TRBV6-1 and J is TRBJ2-7; possible D gene TRBD2, 5 bases. Trimming took off 4 bases at V and 7 bases at J, with 17 bases between the two ends. The CDR3 contains 14 residues. Germline assignment: CDR1 MNHNS and CDR2 SASEGT. The CDR3 nucleotides read TGTGCCAGCAGTGTTGAGGGTTACCGTACGGAGCAGTACTTC. Protein product: CASSVEGYRTEQYF.

The V call is TRBV7-8, the J call TRBJ2-1; D may be TRBD1 (5 bases). V was clipped by 5 bases and J by 7 bases, with 21 bases between them. CDR1 and CDR2 (germline): SGHVS, FQNEAQ. The CDR3 has 16 amino acids. The CDR3 sequence is CASSQSRGHDYNEQFF. The CDR3 nucleotides are TGTGCCAGCAGCCAGAGTCGAGGACATGATTATAATGAGCAGTTCTTC.

This chain uses TRBV7-6 with TRBJ1-2; TRBD1 matches 10 bases. The V gene end was trimmed by 1 base and the J gene end by 6 bases; junction bases not matched to a gene: 2. Germline lookup yields CDR1 SGHVS and CDR2 FNYEAQ. The CDR3 covers 14 residues. The CDR3 DNA sequence: TGTGCCAGCAGCTTAGGGGACAGGGGAAATGGCTACACCTTC. It specifies CASSLGDRGNGYTF.

This chain uses TRBV5-1 with TRBJ1-1; 12 bases line up with TRBD1. V dropped 2 bases and J dropped 4; count of bases not matched to a gene: 18. CDR1 and CDR2 from the germline V gene are SGHRS and YFSETQ. This CDR3 has 20 residues. Here the CDR3 reads CASSFPLTGTGGDLFTEAFF. The CDR3 DNA reads as TGCGCCAGCAGCTTCCCCCTTACCGGGACAGGGGGCGATCTTTTCACTGAAGCTTTCTTT. The variable domain in full, with the rest retrieved from reference TRBV5-1 and TRBJ1-1, is KAGVTQTPRYLIKTRGQQVTLSCSPISGHRSVSWYQQTPGQGLQFLFEYFSETQRNKGNFPGRFSGRQFSNSRSEMNVSTLELGDSALYLCASSFPLTGTGGDLFTEAFFGQGTRLTVV.

This clonotype was recorded a few times. This chain connects TRBV20-1 to TRBJ2-7; weak D call: TRBD2 (7 bases). CDR1 and CDR2 (germline): DFQATT, SNEGSKA (reference sequence). The CDR3 loop spans 13 amino acids. V was shortened by 6 bases and J by 3 bases, with 15 bases between the two germline ends. The CDR3 DNA reads TGCAGTGCCAAAAGGGGGGGGATCTACGAGCAGTACTTC. Protein: CSAKRGGIYEQYF.

The genes are TRBV25-1 and TRBJ1-1; TRBD1 matches at 9 bases. From germline, CDR1 is MGHDK and CDR2 SYGVNS. This CDR3 spans 18 amino acids. V shed 6 bases and J 6 bases; nucleotides not matched to a gene: 20. CDR3 sequence: CASSHQGQGSKLSAEAFF. The CDR3 DNA is TGTGCCAGCAGCCATCAGGGACAGGGAAGTAAACTAAGCGCTGAAGCTTTCTTT. Supplemented by reference TRBV25-1 and TRBJ1-1, the full variable domain reads EADIYQTPRYLVIGTGKKITLECSQTMGHDKMYWYQQDPGMELHLIHYSYGVNSTEKGDLSSESTVSRIRTEHFPLTLESARPSHTSQYLCASSHQGQGSKLSAEAFFGQGTRLTVV.

This clonotype appeared a single time. The J gene is TRBJ2-1, the V gene TRBV15; D gene ambiguous. With 0 bases removed from V and 4 bases from J, the gap between germline ends came to 10 bases. Germline CDR1 and CDR2: LNHNV and YYDKDF (reference sequence). The CDR3 is 15 amino acids. DNA of the CDR3: TGTGCCACCAGCAGAGATATGAACTGGTACAATGAGCAGTTCTTC. Its translation is CATSRDMNWYNEQFF.